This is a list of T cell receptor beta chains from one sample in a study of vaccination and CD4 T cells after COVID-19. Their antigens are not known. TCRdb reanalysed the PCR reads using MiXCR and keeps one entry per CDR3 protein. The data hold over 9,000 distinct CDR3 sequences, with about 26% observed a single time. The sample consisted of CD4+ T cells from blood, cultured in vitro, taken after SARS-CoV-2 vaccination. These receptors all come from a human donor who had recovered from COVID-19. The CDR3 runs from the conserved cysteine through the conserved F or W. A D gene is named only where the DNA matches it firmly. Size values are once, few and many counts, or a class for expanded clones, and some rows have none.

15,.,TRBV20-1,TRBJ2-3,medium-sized,CSARGGVSTTDTQYF,TGCAGTGCTAGAGGGGGCGTATCGACCACAGATACGCAGTATTTT
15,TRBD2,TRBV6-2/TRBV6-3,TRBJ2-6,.,CASKAGVSGANVLTF,TGTGCCAGCAAAGCGGGGGTTTCTGGGGCCAACGTCCTGACTTTC
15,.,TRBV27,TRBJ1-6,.,CASSLSGSKNSPLHF,TGTGCCAGCAGTTTATCGGGATCGAAGAATTCACCCCTCCACTTT
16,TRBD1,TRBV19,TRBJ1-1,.,CASSTSSRGRWAEAFF,TGTGCCAGTAGTACGAGTTCGAGGGGGCGCTGGGCTGAAGCTTTCTTT
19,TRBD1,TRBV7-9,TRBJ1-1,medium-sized,CASSLYRGLRKMERTEAFF,TGTGCCAGCAGCTTATACAGGGGGCTGAGGAAGATGGAGCGGACTGAAGCTTTCTTT
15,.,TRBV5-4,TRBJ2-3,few,CASSNVGQGTDTQYF,TGTGCCAGCAGCAATGTAGGGCAAGGCACAGATACGCAGTATTTT
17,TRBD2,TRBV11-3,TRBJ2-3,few,CASSLAGGVSGTDTQYF,TGTGCCAGCAGCTTAGCCGGGGGGGTCTCGGGCACAGATACGCAGTATTTT
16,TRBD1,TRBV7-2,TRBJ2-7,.,CASSFPRGQSSYEQYF,TGTGCCAGCAGCTTCCCCCGGGGACAGAGCTCCTACGAGCAGTACTTC
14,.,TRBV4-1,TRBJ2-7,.,CASSPQRGVGEQYF,TGCGCCAGCAGCCCCCAGAGGGGGGTGGGCGAGCAGTACTTC
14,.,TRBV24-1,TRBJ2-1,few,CATSGAGVWNEQFF,TGTGCCACCAGTGGTGCGGGTGTTTGGAATGAGCAGTTCTTC
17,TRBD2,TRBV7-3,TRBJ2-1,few,CASSSRPLAGGYNEQFF,TGTGCCAGCAGCTCCCGGCCGCTAGCGGGAGGCTACAATGAGCAGTTCTTC
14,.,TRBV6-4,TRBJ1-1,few,CASSDSARNTEAFF,TGTGCCAGCAGTGACTCGGCGAGGAACACTGAAGCTTTCTTT
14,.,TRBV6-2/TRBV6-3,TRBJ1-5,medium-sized,CASSYLQGHQPQHF,TGTGCCAGCAGTTATTTACAGGGACATCAGCCCCAGCATTTT
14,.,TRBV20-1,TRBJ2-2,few,CSAQDFRLAGELFF,TGCAGTGCGCAGGACTTCCGTCTGGCCGGGGAGCTGTTTTTT
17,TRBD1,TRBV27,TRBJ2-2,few,CASSVWGWDRNTGELFF,TGTGCCAGCAGTGTTTGGGGGTGGGACAGGAACACCGGGGAGCTGTTTTTT
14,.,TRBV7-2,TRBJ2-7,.,CASSFAGLYYEQYF,TGTGCCAGCAGCTTCGCGGGGTTATACTACGAGCAGTACTTC
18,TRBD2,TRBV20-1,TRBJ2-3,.,CSATPSGGAKIETDTQYF,TGCAGTGCAACTCCTAGCGGGGGGGCCAAGATCGAAACAGATACGCAGTATTTT
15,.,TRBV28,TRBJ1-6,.,CAGSPTTGIDSPLHF,TGTGCCGGCAGTCCTACTACAGGGATCGATTCACCCCTCCACTTT
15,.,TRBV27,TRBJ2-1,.,CASSFAPSSYNEQFF,TGTGCCAGCAGTTTCGCGCCCAGCTCCTACAATGAGCAGTTCTTC
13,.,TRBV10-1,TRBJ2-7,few,CASSDPGPDEQYF,TGCGCCAGCAGTGATCCGGGCCCGGACGAGCAGTACTTC
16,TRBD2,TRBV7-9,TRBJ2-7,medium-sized,CASSSWTSGGGVVRYF,TGTGCCAGCAGCTCCTGGACTAGCGGGGGAGGGGTGGTGCGGTACTTC
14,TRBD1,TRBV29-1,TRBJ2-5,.,CSVDWAGGGMTQYF,TGCAGCGTTGATTGGGCAGGGGGCGGGATGACCCAGTACTTC
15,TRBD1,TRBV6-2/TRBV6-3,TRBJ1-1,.,CASRRTEGARAEAFF,TGTGCCAGCAGACGGACAGAGGGGGCCCGGGCTGAAGCTTTCTTT
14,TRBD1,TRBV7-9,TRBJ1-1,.,CASSLGTGNTEAFF,TGTGCCAGCAGCTTAGGGACAGGGAACACTGAAGCTTTCTTT